This T cell receptor (beta chain) was profiled in a study of blood T cell repertoires in COVID-19. Background on the study: Sources were T cells, B-cell-depleted T cells, or PBMCs; the material itself was cDNA or gDNA.

Living in under 30 US areas, the participants were between roughly 18 and 95 years of age. Profiled with immunoSEQ multiplex PCR; TCRdb holds only in-frame clones, not every one. The sample shows more than 200,000 clones, roughly 86% of them seen only once. This clone was recorded a few times. Between the trimmed V and J ends, which lost 8 bases and 3 bases, there was a span of 25 bases. The CDR3 totals 18 residues. Per germline, CDR1 SGHTA and CDR2 FQGNSA. This receptor was obtained from a woman between 50 and 59 years old who had recovered from COVID-19. Material: PBMCs or T cells enriched from blood (not recorded which). The V gene is TRBV7-2, the J gene TRBJ2-2; weak D call: TRBD2 (7 bases). This CDR3 reads CASPGGAGEVYHTGELFF. The CDR3 nucleotides read TGTGCCAGCCCCGGGGGCGCGGGAGAGGTCTATCACACCGGGGAGCTGTTTTTT.